The 5 T cell receptor beta chains reported below all come from one sample, sequenced in a study of beta chain features in type 1 diabetes. Whole-study results and caveats: TCRB CDR3s from Type 1 diabetes patients were moderately but significantly shorter in all four CD4+ subsets.

The antigens these receptors bind are not known. Expressed TCRB transcripts were sequenced because the isolated RNA had all been reverse transcribed beforehand. Sequenced by immunoSEQ multiplex PCR; TCRdb stores in-frame clones only, minus some. The repertoire has under 200,000 clones, 10% of them found once; the top ten carry 0.4% to 0.55%. The material sequenced was central memory CD4+ T cells from blood. The receptors were sampled from a man aged 30 to 45 with type 1 diabetes.

This rearrangement joins TRBV4-3 to TRBJ1-5, with D perhaps TRBD1 (5 bases). Trimming left V 6 bases short and J 6 bases short, with 18 bases between. CDR1 and CDR2 (germline): LGHNA, YSLEER. The CDR3 spans 15 residues. CDR3: CASRQDLGPSQPQHF. CDR3 bases: TGCGCCAGCAGACAGGACCTCGGGCCCAGTCAGCCCCAGCATTTT.

This clone was found a few times. The J gene is TRBJ1-2, the V gene TRBV6-5, with D possibly TRBD1 on 5 matching bases. The germline V gene has CDR1 MNHEY and CDR2 SVGAGI. The CDR3 has 16 residues. The V gene lost 0 bases and the J gene lost 4 bases, with 15 bases spanning the gap. The CDR3, as DNA: TGTGCCAGCAGTTACTCGTCCATCCTTGGGGCCTATGGCTACACCTTC. Its translation: CASSYSSILGAYGYTF.

This clone has only a few counts. V and J are TRBV15 and TRBJ2-3; 14 bases align to TRBD2. This CDR3 comprises 19 residues. V was pared by 1 base and J by 1 base, with 7 bases of the junction left unmatched. The germline V gene has CDR1 LNHNV and CDR2 YYDKDF (reference sequence). The DNA of the CDR3 is TGTGCCACCAGCAGAGGTCTCGGACTAGCGGGAGGAGGCACAGATACGCAGTATTTT. This sequence encodes CATSRGLGLAGGGTDTQYF. The full variable domain, with the rest looked up from reference TRBV15 and TRBJ2-3, is DAMVIQNPRYQVTQFGKPVTLSCSQTLNHNVMYWYQQKSSQAPKLLFHYYDKDFNNEADTPDNFQSRRPNTSFCFLDIRSPGLGDTAMYLCATSRGLGLAGGGTDTQYFGPGTRLTVL.

V gene TRBV9 combines with J gene TRBJ2-5; possibly TRBD2 for D (5 bases). V was trimmed by 4 bases and J by 5 bases, leaving 12 bases between them. The CDR3 covers 13 residues. Germline values: CDR1 SGDLS, CDR2 YYNGEE. Here the CDR3 DNA reads TGTGCCAGCAGCTCGGGGTCGGGGGAGACCCAGTACTTC. Translation: CASSSGSGETQYF.

V usage is TRBV19 and J usage is TRBJ2-1, with D unclear. The germline gives CDR1 LNHDA, CDR2 SQIVND (reference sequence). V was clipped by 3 bases and J by 5 bases, with 8 bases between them. The length of the CDR3 is 13 residues. The CDR3 sequence: CASSMGQNNEQFF. The CDR3 DNA is TGTGCCAGTAGTATGGGCCAGAACAATGAGCAGTTCTTC.